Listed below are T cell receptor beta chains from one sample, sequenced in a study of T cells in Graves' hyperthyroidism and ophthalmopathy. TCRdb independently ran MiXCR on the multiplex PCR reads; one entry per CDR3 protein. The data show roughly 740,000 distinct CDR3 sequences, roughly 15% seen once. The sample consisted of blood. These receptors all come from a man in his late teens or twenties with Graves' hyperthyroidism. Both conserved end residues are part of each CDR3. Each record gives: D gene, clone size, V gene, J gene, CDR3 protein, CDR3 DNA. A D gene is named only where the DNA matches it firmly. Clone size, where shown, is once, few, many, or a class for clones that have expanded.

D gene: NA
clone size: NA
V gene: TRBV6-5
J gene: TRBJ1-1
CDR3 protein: CASSSWASWGTEAFF
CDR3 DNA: TGTGCCAGCAGTTCCTGGGCGAGTTGGGGGACTGAAGCTTTCTTT

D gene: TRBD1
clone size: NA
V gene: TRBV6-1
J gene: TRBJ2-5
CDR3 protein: CASRQGEIQYF
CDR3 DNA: TGTGCCAGCAGGCAGGGGGAGATCCAGTACTTC

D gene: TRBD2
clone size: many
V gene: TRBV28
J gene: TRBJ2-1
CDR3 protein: CASTITSGRIDEQFF
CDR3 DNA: TGTGCCAGCACCATTACTAGCGGGAGAATCGATGAGCAGTTCTTC

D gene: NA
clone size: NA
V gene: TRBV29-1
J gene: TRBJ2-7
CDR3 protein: CSVEDWGQGNYEQYF
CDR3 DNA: TGCAGCGTTGAGGACTGGGGGCAGGGGAATTACGAGCAGTACTTC

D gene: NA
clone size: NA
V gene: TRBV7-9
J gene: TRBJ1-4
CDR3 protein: CASSLEGVRKLFF
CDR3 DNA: TGTGCCAGCAGCTTAGAGGGCGTTCGAAAACTGTTTTTT

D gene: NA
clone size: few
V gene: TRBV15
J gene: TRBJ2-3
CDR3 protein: CATSGRLDTDTQYF
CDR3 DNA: TGTGCCACCAGCGGCCGACTTGACACAGATACGCAGTATTTT

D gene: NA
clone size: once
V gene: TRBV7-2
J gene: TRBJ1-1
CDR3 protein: CASSSTLEGVNTEAFF
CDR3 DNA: TGTGCCAGCAGCTCCACTCTAGAAGGGGTGAACACTGAAGCTTTCTTT

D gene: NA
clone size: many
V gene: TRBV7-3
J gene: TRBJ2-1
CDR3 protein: CASSLLKKKPQEQFF
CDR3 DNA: TGTGCCAGCAGCTTACTTAAGAAAAAACCCCAAGAGCAGTTCTTC

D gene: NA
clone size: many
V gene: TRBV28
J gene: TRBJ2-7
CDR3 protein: CASSLLPLHEQYF
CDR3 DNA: TGTGCCAGCAGTTTATTACCCCTCCACGAGCAGTACTTC

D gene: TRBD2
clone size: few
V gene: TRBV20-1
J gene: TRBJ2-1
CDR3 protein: CSARTSGNYNEQFF
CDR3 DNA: TGCAGTGCTAGGACTAGCGGGAACTACAATGAGCAGTTCTTC

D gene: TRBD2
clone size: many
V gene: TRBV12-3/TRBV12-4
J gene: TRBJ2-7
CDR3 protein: CASSFRPSGYYEQYF
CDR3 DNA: TGTGCCAGCAGTTTTAGGCCTAGCGGGTACTACGAGCAGTACTTC

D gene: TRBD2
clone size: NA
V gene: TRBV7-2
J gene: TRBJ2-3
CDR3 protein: CASSSRTSRITDTQYF
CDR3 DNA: TGTGCCAGCAGCTCCCGGACTAGCAGGATCACAGATACGCAGTATTTT

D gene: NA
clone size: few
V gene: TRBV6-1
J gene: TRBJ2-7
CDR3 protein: CASRRDFGSYEQYF
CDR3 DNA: TGTGCCAGCAGACGGGACTTCGGCTCCTACGAGCAGTACTTC

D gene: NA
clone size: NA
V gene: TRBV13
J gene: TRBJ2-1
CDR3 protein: CASSLNQEQAYNEQFF
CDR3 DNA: TGTGCCAGCAGCTTAAATCAGGAACAGGCCTACAATGAGCAGTTCTTC

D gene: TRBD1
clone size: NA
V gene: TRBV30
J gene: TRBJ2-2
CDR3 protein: CAWSVIQGAFGELFF
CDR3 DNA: TGTGCCTGGAGTGTAATACAGGGGGCATTCGGGGAGCTGTTTTTT

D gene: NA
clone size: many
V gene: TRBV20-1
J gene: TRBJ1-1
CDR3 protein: CSAREGGEGPNTEAFF
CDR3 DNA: TGCAGTGCTAGAGAGGGAGGGGAGGGGCCGAACACTGAAGCTTTCTTT

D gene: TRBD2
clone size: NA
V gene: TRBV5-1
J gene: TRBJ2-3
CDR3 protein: CASSLVIGGGPGDTDTQYF
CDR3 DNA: TGCGCCAGCAGCTTGGTGATTGGGGGGGGACCCGGAGACACAGATACGCAGTATTTT